This TCR beta chain was sequenced in a study of Ad26.COV2.S vaccination and SARS-CoV-2 variants. CDR1 and CDR2 from the germline V gene are SGHDT and YYEEEE. This CDR3 has 16 residues. V was pared by 3 bases and J by 3 bases, with 9 bases of the junction left unmatched. Indicated treatment: roughly 20 received Ad26.COV2.S at low or high dose, single or two shots; roughly 5 received placebo; per-sample allocation not given. Specimen acquisition occurred on day 63 following the initial vaccine or placebo injection. Method: immunoSEQ multiplex PCR; TCRdb's copy keeps in-frame clones and lacks some. This table has about 680,000 clones, 89% appearing once. On this clone: Its antigen is currently unknown.

Findings of the study overall: TCR breadth and depth estimates may have understated total T cell responses. Vaccinees reportedly had broad spike-specific CD8+ and CD4+ T cell responses.

The chain combines TRBV5-6 with TRBJ2-1; 7 nucleotides align to TRBD2. This material consisted of peripheral blood, taken in a trial of Ad26.COV2.S vaccine versus placebo. The receptor's source is a person between 18 and 65 years old who received the Ad26.COV2.S COVID-19 vaccine or a placebo. Written as DNA, the CDR3 is TGTGCCAGCAGCTCCAGGCGAGCGGGACTCTACAATGAGCAGTTCTTC. Amino acid sequence: CASSSRRAGLYNEQFF. The complete variable domain, with remaining parts taken from reference TRBV5-6 and TRBJ2-1, reads DAGVTQSPTHLIKTRGQQVTLRCSPKSGHDTVSWYQQALGQGPQFIFQYYEEEERQRGNFPDRFSGHQFPNYSSELNVNALLLGDSALYLCASSSRRAGLYNEQFFGPGTRLTVL.